This T cell receptor (beta chain) came from a study of beta chain features in type 1 diabetes. Germline CDR1 and CDR2: MNHNY and SVGAGI (reference sequence). There are 15 residues in the CDR3. The J segment lost 5 bases and the V segment lost 6 bases, leaving 7 bases of the junction unmatched. The authors reverse transcribed all of the isolated RNA, so sequencing captured expressed TCRB transcripts. Sequenced by immunoSEQ multiplex PCR; TCRdb stores in-frame clones only, minus some. The sample has about 270,000 clones, roughly 13% seen once. Notes on the study in general: High TCR expression in some cells could lead to their over-representation in cDNA sequencing.

Points on this clone: Its antigen remains unknown.

The sample comprised naive CD4+ T cells from blood. The sequence derives from a woman aged 40 to 50 in good health. The rearrangement uses TRBV6-6 and TRBJ2-5, with 12 bases that match TRBD2. The CDR3 loop reads CASRTSGGPGETQYF. The CDR3 DNA reads as TGTGCCAGCAGAACTAGCGGGGGGCCGGGGGAGACCCAGTACTTC.